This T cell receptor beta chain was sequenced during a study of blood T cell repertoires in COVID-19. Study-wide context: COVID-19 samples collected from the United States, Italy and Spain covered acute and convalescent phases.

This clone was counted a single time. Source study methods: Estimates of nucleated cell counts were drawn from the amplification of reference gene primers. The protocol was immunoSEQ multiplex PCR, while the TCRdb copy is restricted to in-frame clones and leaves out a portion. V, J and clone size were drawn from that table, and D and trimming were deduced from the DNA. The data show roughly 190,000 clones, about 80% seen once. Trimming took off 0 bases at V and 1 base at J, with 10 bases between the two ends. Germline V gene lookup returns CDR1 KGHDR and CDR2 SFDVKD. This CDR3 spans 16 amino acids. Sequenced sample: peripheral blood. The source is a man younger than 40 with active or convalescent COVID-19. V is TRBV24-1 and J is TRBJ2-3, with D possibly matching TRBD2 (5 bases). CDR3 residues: CATSDLRFGGTDTQYF. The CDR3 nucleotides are TGTGCCACCAGTGATTTGCGGTTCGGGGGCACAGATACGCAGTATTTT.